Described below is a single TCR beta chain sequence and its context. Its antigen is currently not known. No much larger clone exists at a distance of one base, and base qualities are not known. V loses 11 bases of germline sequence and J loses 2 bases, and the interval between the two ends is 13 bases. The germline V gene specifies ENHRY as CDR1 and SYGVKD as CDR2. There are 12 amino acids in the CDR3, from cysteine to phenylalanine inclusive. Only CDR3 DNA remains: 36 bases, in frame from the first base. This sample stems from a study of shared clonotypes between healthy human individuals (TCRdb year 2020). With respect to the entire study: The cohort included a few men and a couple of women between 18 and 49 years of age. For each donor, CD4 naive and CD4 memory were each run on three plates, CD8 naive on two plates, and CD8 memory on one plate. To estimate repertoire size and how much clonotype sharing occurs between individuals, the study deeply sequenced the blood TCR repertoires of five healthy adults. Per donor, leukapheresis produced somewhere between about 0.8 and 9.5 billion PBMCs. To increase sequencing depth and limit assay-specific biases, TCR repertoire library preparation and sequencing were carried out by different laboratories using diverse techniques.

Using the deep immunoSEQ assay, multiplex PCR amplified TCR CDR3 regions from genomic DNA. Genomic DNA extracted from each cell subset was distributed evenly over all wells of several immunoSEQ 96-well plates, and each plate served as one replicate. Each replicate PCR for sorted subsets received 200 ng genomic DNA, equal to tens of thousands of T cell genomes. Purified libraries were quantified with a Qubit 3.0 fluorometer, sized on a Bioanalyzer 2100, and re-quantified with the KAPA Library Quantification kit. Every immunoSEQ 96-well plate was sequenced on a separate single-read 150-cycle Illumina NextSeq 550 flow cell. In the paper's pipeline: The immunoSEQ output contained only junctional sequences without quality scores, so filtering could not match that applied to full-length reads. Sequences were annotated with PyIR, a Python wrapper for IgBLAST v1.9, and V/J genes and CDR3 were assigned using IMGT germline references. Reads were filtered out if the reads had weak V/J assignments (E-value above 1e-6), no CDR3, stop codons, out-of-frame junctions, or ambiguous translated residues. A V3J clonotype was defined by an identical inferred V gene, J gene, and CDR3 amino acid sequence. Percentage overlap between repertoires was computed as shared unique clonotypes divided by the size of the smaller repertoire. Richness of each repertoire was evaluated using RTK rarefaction, the Chao1 estimator, and Recon v2.1 estimates of unobserved clonotypes. OLGA was used to compute generation probabilities for all TCRbeta clonotypes that the gDNA method yielded from a few donors. TCRdb carries this immuneACCESS record with in-frame sequences only. Its versions omit some clonotypes, under half of them owing to an unresolved V gene in the studies checked, with the rest unexplained. The DNA gave D and trimming, while V, J and clone size come from that table. This sample is represented by nearly 2 million clones; approximately 94% of them were singletons. The ten largest clones add up to 0.95% to 1.5% of the sample.

CD8 naive samples consisted of CD45RO-negative cells that were positively selected for CCR7, yielding a CD45RA+CCR7+ population without TemRA cells. The donors were healthy, HIV-negative adults with no recently reported acute infections or vaccinations. Every donor was a Caucasian adult residing in Nashville, Tennessee, USA. Blood was collected by leukapheresis, and PBMCs were isolated by Ficoll-Histopaque density gradient centrifugation and then cryopreserved in liquid nitrogen vapor phase. Purity and quantity of every magnetically sorted T cell population were checked by analytical flow cytometry. Genomic DNA was isolated from every sorted fraction and measured by UV absorbance on a Nanodrop 2000c. Results and caveats for the whole study, not just this receptor: Because the study included a small number of donors, the genetic and exposure-history diversity represented was limited. Even with the large sequencing depth, rarefaction of the sorted-subset datasets indicated that sequencing was incomplete. Estimated clonotype richness was generally larger for naive than for memory subsets. Sharing across a few donors was observed for approximately 5% of naive CD4, less than 4% of naive CD8, over 2% of memory CD4, and around 0.4% of memory CD8 clonotypes. Sampling was limited to blood, and TCR repertoires in tissue likely differ from TCR repertoires in blood. Clonotypes shared by all four sorted-subset donors showed higher generation probabilities than non-shared clonotypes. Pairwise subsampling led to the expectation that sequencing depth would affect the degree of clonotype sharing among donors.

This sequence uses TRBV10-3 and TRBJ2-7; the best D guess is TRBD2, with 6 bases matching. Sequences were obtained from naive CD8+ T cells sorted from blood. Reading the label with the study, this specimen's cell subset or site is: CD45RA+CCR7+. The source is a man in his late teens or twenties in good health. The nucleotide sequence reads TGTGCCGGGGGGAATATCCCCTACGAGCAGTACTTC. This translates into CAGGNIPYEQYF.